This TCR beta chain derives from a study of Ad26.COV2.S vaccination and SARS-CoV-2 variants (dated by TCRdb to about 2021). Concerning the study at large: Donors in the vaccine arm were drawn from COV1001, a phase I-IIa trial of Ad26.COV2.S in healthy adults that was multicentre, randomized, double-blind and placebo-controlled. Ad26.COV2.S was given intramuscularly at 5x10^10 or 1x10^11 viral particles, as a single shot or as two shots 56 days apart. TCRbeta repertoire sequencing was used to assess the specificity and breadth of SARS-CoV-2-reactive T cell receptors after Ad26.COV2.S vaccination. A total of 32 samples were included in the TCR-sequenced set, comprising about 20 Ad26.COV2.S vaccine recipients, 5 placebo recipients and 8 SARS-CoV-2 convalescent individuals. Trial participants were randomized into five groups of five, in which low-dose or high-dose Ad26.COV2.S was given once or twice, or placebo was given on both occasions. Throughout the experiments and outcome assessment, investigators stayed blinded to trial group allocation.

Taken with the paper, the label for treatment or condition translates to: 15 to 20 received Ad26.COV2.S at low or high dose, single or two shots; 5 received placebo; per-sample allocation not given. Repertoires of vaccine and placebo recipients were sequenced from samples taken on day 63 after the first injection. Between 29 July and 7 August 2020, Cohort 1b enrolled some 25 adults aged 18-55 years at one site in Boston, USA. Ad26.COV2.S was a replication-incompetent adenovirus type 26 vector expressing a prefusion-stabilized SARS-CoV-2 spike protein from the original Wuhan strain. On the study overall, not on this receptor specifically: Higher spike-specific TCR breadth was observed in Ad26.COV2.S recipients than in placebo recipients (P = 0.0014). According to the authors, total T cell responses may have been underestimated by the TCR breadth and depth analyses. The study lacked the statistical power to compare responses across vaccine doses or regimens. Comparable non-spike TCR breadth was observed between vaccine and placebo recipients, consistent with only spike being contained in the vaccine. After vaccination, substantial breadth of spike-specific CD8+ and CD4+ T cell responses was reported.

This clone came up once. Its cognate antigen has yet to be identified. The input lacks base qualities; no much larger clone sits a single base away. Measured from the cysteine to the phenylalanine, the CDR3 is 17 residues long. Only the CDR3 DNA is retained, 51 bases long and in frame from the first base. As encoded in the germline V gene, CDR1 is SGHAT while CDR2 is FQNNGV. V gives up 5 bases and J gives up 4 bases, and the segment between their germline ends measures 23 bases. The immunoSEQ Assay was used to sequence TCRbeta CDR3 regions. After extraction, genomic DNA underwent amplification by bias-controlled multiplex PCR, followed by high-throughput sequencing. On the authors' methods: Collapsing and filtering of sequences were performed to quantify the absolute abundance of each unique TCRbeta CDR3 region. Usable DNA was measured by amplifying reference genes present in all nucleated cells, and TCRbeta template counts were normalized to that usable DNA to estimate T cell fraction. Repertoire TCRs were annotated as SARS-CoV-2-specific by exact matching of V gene, CDR3 amino acid sequence and J gene to a known reactive TCR set. The reference SARS-CoV-2 TCR set was derived from MIRA and filtered for enrichment in COVID-19-positive ImmuneCODE repertoires, a step that removed public or cross-reactive TCRs. Based on the MIRA antigens, annotated TCRs were further analysed at the level of specific ORF or position within ORF. Depth was the summed frequency of annotated unique rearrangements, while breadth was defined as annotated unique rearrangements over total unique productive rearrangements. Two-sided Wilcoxon rank-sum tests were used to compare TCR breadth between groups. In its TCRdb copy, this immuneACCESS table keeps in-frame sequences only and misses some clones. Where compared with another copy, unresolved V genes explain less than half of these, and the others have no known cause. V, J and clone size are those of that table, while D and trimming were read from the DNA. In all, the sample holds some 320,000 clones, and around 81% of those were seen once. In total, the top ten clones hold approximately 2% of the sample.

This clonotype was sampled from a person between 18 and 65 years old who received the Ad26.COV2.S COVID-19 vaccine or a placebo. The rearranged segments are TRBV11-2 and TRBJ1-1; D gene: possibly TRBD1, on 6 matching bases. The sequences come from peripheral blood, collected in a trial of Ad26.COV2.S vaccine versus placebo. DNA sequence: TGTGCCAGCAGCCCTGTCAGAGGGGGGGGAGTCCCCACTGAAGCTTTCTTT. The encoded protein is CASSPVRGGGVPTEAFF.